This T cell receptor beta chain stems from a study of cytomegalovirus exposure and HLA in healthy donors. The study, taken as a whole, reports: The likely explanation for a cluster of highly shared sequence variants was sequencing artifact.

Primers included in the PCR were 60 Vbeta and 13 Jbeta primers. Using immunoSEQ multiplex PCR, the repertoire was profiled, and TCRdb retains in-frame clones only, with some absent. The repertoire holds more than 85,000 clones, with around 85% as singletons. Worth noting for this clone: Its target is not known.

V lost 6 bases, J lost 5 bases, and 17 bases lay in between. The CDR3 spans 14 residues. In germline, CDR1 is LNHDA, CDR2 SQIVND (reference sequence). Sequencing used PBMCs. The chain combines TRBV19 with TRBJ2-7; D is perhaps TRBD2 (5 bases). The source is a man younger than 45 in good health and CMV-seropositive. The CDR3 nucleotides read TGTGCCAGTAGACCAATGGGGTCCGGGGACGAGCAGTACTTC. It translates to CASRPMGSGDEQYF.